This T cell receptor (beta chain) was recorded in a study of blood T cell repertoires in COVID-19. This clone was seen once. Assay: immunoSEQ multiplex PCR; the TCRdb copy retains only in-frame clones and omits some. In the table there are 300,000 to 400,000 clones, approximately 86% of which are singletons. The CDR3 contains 15 residues. Germline CDR1 reads SGHRS; CDR2 reads YFSETQ. The V gene end was trimmed by 0 bases and the J gene end by 5 bases; junction bases not matched to a gene: 6. What was sequenced was PBMCs or T cells enriched from blood (not recorded which). The rearrangement links TRBV5-1 to TRBJ2-7, with 9 bases that match TRBD1. This clonotype was sampled from a woman between 40 and 55 years old with acute COVID-19. CDR3 DNA sequence: TGCGCCAGCAGCTTGGATGGACAGGGGTTCAACGAGCAGTACTTC. Translating it yields CASSLDGQGFNEQYF.